This record looks at one TCR beta chain sequence and its context. Its antigen has not been determined. No much larger clone is present one base from it, and per-base qualities are unavailable. This sample was taken from a study of T cell responses to AZD1222 COVID-19 vaccine (dated by TCRdb to the early 2020s). Some background on the complete study: TCR sequencing covered 230 to 250 trial participants: approximately 200 given two doses of AZD1222 and about 26 given two doses of MenACWY control vaccine. Trial participants were enrolled into age subgroups of 18-55, 56-69 and 70-plus years, which contained approximately 150, 28 and 58 TCR-sequenced participants, respectively. Findings and caveats that apply to the study as a whole: The 56-69-year group was small, and its depth increase did not reach significance, likely because of low power. Reportedly, almost half of the unique spike-specific TCRs recognized epitopes lying outside the regions that are mutated in the B.1.351 and B.1.1.7 variants. No day 14 peak-response samples were available, so repertoires were characterized only after the peak T cell response. A significant rise in spike-specific TCR breadth and depth was observed after two AZD1222 doses relative to day 0 and relative to MenACWY recipients. The whole spike protein was spanned by vaccine-associated CD4 TCRs, and dominant responses were seen in regions 160-218 and 743-854. Participants were mostly white British, with more females than males. The authors suggested clonal diversity may have been underestimated. Conclusions about previously exposed vaccinees were limited because only 6 or 7 AZD1222 recipients were SARS-CoV-2 seropositive at baseline.

Trimming costs V 4 bases and J 2 bases, and their ends lie 11 bases apart. The CDR3 numbers 14 residues from cysteine through phenylalanine. Of all the DNA, just the CDR3 is kept, 42 bases in frame from base 1. The germline V gene (reference sequence) sets CDR1 to LNHDA and CDR2 to SQIVND. The CDR3 regions of human TCRbeta chains were subjected to immunosequencing. Per the original workflow: TCRs in the repertoires were compared against a reference library of SARS-CoV-2-specific TCRs that had been generated with the MIRA antigen-specificity platform. Breadth was defined as the fraction of unique TCRs that were SARS-CoV-2-associated. Depth was defined as the fraction of total T cells that were SARS-CoV-2-associated. Using the MIRA data, each spike-specific TCR was assigned both to the spike region to which the TCR was reactive and to a CD4 or CD8 class. Log10-transformed breadth and depth values were compared by one-way ANOVA with Sidak's multiple comparisons tests. The immuneACCESS repertoire file appears here via TCRdb, limited to in-frame rearrangements. These files lack a portion of the clones; in checked studies, under half of the deficit traces to unresolved V genes, and the cause of the others is not known. V and J calls and clone size are copied from that table; D and trimming were computed from the DNA. Recorded for this sample are under 150,000 clones; about 90% of them occurred a single time. Of the sample, around 10% is held by the ten largest clones.

This sample's time point label indicates: about 28 days (+/-7) after the second vaccine dose. AZD1222 recipients whose second dose came at about 4 weeks and those whose second dose came at about 12 weeks were combined into one group, since spike-specific TCR depth and breadth did not differ between the two schedules. Vaccinee samples were obtained from the UK trials COV001 and COV002, which included a single-blind randomized controlled phase 2/3 trial of AZD1222 (ChAdOx1 nCoV-19) in healthy adults. For TCRbeta chain sequencing, PBMC samples were collected from trial participants at day 0 and at day 28 after the second dose.

The receptor chain draws on TRBV19 and TRBJ1-1, and perhaps TRBD1 as D gene, on 5 matching bases. The material sequenced was peripheral blood, taken 28 days after the second AZD1222 dose. The TCR sequence derives from an adult who received the AZD1222 COVID-19 vaccine. The CDR3 amino acid sequence is: CASSKGRINTEAFF. The nucleotides read TGTGCCAGTAGTAAGGGACGGATTAACACTGAAGCTTTCTTT.